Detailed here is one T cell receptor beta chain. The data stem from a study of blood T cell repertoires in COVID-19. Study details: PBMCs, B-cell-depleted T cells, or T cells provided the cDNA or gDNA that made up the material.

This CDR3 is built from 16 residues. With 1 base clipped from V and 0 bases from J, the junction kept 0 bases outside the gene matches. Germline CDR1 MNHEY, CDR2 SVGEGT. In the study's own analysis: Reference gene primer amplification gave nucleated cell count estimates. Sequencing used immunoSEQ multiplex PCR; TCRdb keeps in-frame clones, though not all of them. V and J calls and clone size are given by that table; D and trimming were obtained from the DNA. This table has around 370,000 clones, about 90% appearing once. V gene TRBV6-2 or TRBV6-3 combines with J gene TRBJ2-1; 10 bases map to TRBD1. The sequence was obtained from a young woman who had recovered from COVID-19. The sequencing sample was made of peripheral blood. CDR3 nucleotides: TGTGCCAGCAGTTACTGGGACAGGGGCTCCTACAATGAGCAGTTCTTC. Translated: CASSYWDRGSYNEQFF.